This T cell receptor beta chain comes out of a study of Ad26.COV2.S vaccination and SARS-CoV-2 variants. Looking at the study overall: Ad26.COV2.S, an intramuscular injection, was given once or twice 56 days apart. Study results and caveats: Analyses that measured TCR breadth and depth may have underestimated total T cell responses. In vaccinated individuals, spike-specific CD8+ and CD4+ T cell responses reportedly displayed substantial breadth.

The CDR3 runs to 16 residues. V lost 2 bases and J lost 2, with 14 bases in between. From germline, CDR1 is MNHEY and CDR2 SMNVEV (reference sequence). Comments on this clone: Its antigen is as yet unknown.

Treatment reported: roughly 20 received Ad26.COV2.S at low or high dose, single or two shots; several received placebo; per-sample allocation not given. The samples date from day 63 after the first vaccine or placebo injection. Data came from immunoSEQ multiplex PCR; TCRdb stores just in-frame clones and leaves some out. The data hold about 330,000 clones, with around 90% observed a single time. The source is a person aged 18-65 years who received the Ad26.COV2.S COVID-19 vaccine or a placebo. The sequencing here drew on peripheral blood, taken in a trial of Ad26.COV2.S vaccine versus placebo. This chain uses TRBV27 with TRBJ2-3; no definite D call. The CDR3: CASSLIPAIDTDTQYF. The CDR3 bases are TGTGCCAGCAGTTTAATTCCAGCCATTGACACAGATACGCAGTATTTT.